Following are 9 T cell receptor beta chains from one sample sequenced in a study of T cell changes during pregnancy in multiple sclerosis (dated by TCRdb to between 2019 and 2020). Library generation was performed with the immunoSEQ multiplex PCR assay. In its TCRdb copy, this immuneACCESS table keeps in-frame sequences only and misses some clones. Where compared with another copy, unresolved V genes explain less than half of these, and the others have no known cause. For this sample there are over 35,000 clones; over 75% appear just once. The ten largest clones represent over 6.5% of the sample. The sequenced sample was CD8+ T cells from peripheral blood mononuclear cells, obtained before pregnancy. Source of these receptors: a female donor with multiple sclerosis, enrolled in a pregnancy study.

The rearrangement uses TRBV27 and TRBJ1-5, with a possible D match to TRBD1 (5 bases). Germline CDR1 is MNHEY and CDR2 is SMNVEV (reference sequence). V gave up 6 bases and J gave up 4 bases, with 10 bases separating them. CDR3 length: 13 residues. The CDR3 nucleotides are TGTGCCAGCAGCCGCGGGGGTAATCAGCCCCAGCATTTT. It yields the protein CASSRGGNQPQHF.

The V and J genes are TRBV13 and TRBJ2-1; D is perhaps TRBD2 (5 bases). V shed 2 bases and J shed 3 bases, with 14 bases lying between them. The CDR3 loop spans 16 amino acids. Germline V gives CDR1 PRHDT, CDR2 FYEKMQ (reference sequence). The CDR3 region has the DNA TGTGCCAGCAGCTTAACTATTGGGGAGAGCTACAATGAGCAGTTCTTC. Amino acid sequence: CASSLTIGESYNEQFF.

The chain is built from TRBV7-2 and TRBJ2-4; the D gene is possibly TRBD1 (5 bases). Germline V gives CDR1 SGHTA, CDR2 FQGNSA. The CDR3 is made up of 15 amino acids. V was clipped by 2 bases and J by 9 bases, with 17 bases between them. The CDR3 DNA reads TGTGCCAGCAGCTTAAGGGCAGGGTTTGAGGTCATTCAGTACTTC. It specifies CASSLRAGFEVIQYF.

The CDR3 DNA sequence: TGTGCCAGCAGTTTCTGGCTGAACACTGAAGCTTTCTTT. Its translation: CASSFWLNTEAFF. The chain is built from TRBV27 and TRBJ1-1; D is undetermined. Germline CDR1 and CDR2: MNHEY and SMNVEV (reference sequence). V was pared by 3 bases and J by 0 bases, with 5 bases between. The CDR3 covers 13 residues.

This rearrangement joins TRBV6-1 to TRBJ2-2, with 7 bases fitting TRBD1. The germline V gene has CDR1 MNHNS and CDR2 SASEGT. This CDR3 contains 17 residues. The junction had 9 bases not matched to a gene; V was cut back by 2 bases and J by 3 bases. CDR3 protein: CASSEKGDRLHTGELFF. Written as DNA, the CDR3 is TGTGCCAGCAGTGAAAAGGGGGACAGACTCCACACCGGGGAGCTGTTTTTT.

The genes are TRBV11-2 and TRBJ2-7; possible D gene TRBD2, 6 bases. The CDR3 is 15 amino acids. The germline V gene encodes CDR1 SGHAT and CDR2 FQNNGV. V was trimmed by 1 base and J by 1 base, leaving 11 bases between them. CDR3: CASSLGVAVSYEQYF. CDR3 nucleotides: TGTGCCAGCAGCTTAGGGGTAGCGGTATCCTACGAGCAGTACTTC.

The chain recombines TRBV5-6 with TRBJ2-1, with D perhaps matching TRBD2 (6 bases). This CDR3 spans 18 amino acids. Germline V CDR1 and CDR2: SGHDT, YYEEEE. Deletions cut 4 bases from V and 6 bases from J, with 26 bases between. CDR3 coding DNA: TGTGCCAGCAGCCAGGACCTGACGGGGGATGGGTGGGGCAATGAGCAGTTCTTC. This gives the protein CASSQDLTGDGWGNEQFF.

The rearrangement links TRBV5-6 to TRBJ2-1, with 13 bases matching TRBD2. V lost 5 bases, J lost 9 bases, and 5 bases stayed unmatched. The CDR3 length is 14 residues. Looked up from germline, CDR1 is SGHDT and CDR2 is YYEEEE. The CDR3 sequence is CASRPGLAGSEQFF. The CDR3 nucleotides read TGTGCCAGCAGGCCGGGACTAGCGGGAAGTGAGCAGTTCTTC.

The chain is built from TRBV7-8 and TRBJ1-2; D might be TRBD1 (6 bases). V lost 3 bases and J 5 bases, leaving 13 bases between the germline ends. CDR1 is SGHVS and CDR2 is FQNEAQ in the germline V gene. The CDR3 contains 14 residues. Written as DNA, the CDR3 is TGTGCCAGCAGCTTGGGGGGGACAAATTATGGCTACACCTTC. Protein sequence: CASSLGGTNYGYTF.